This T cell receptor beta chain was sequenced for a study of CD8 T cells in ankylosing spondylitis. The study, taken as a whole, reports: Reactive arthritis synovial fluid and blood were previously reported to contain some motif variants. Clones linked to disease, bearing a CD8+ phenotype, were relatively rare in peripheral blood. A motif in TCR beta, a set of seven to nine highly homologous variants, appeared characteristic of ankylosing spondylitis blood. Significant enrichment of disease-linked clones was reported in matched ankylosing spondylitis synovial fluid.

This clonotype has a handful of counts. What it recognizes is unknown. TCRdb reprocessed the 5' RACE reads with MiXCR, giving one entry per CDR3 protein. The data hold approximately 150,000 distinct CDR3 sequences, with 17% observed a single time. Trimming shortened V by 0 bases and J by 4 bases, and 14 bases separated the two germline ends. The CDR3 has 16 residues. Per the germline V gene, CDR1 is SGHDT and CDR2 is YYEEEE. The TCR sequence derives from a male donor with ankylosing spondylitis. This chain connects TRBV5-6 to TRBJ2-1, with a possible D match to TRBD1 (5 bases). Specimen: blood, either unsorted or a sorted T cell fraction (not recorded which). Written as DNA, the CDR3 is TGTGCCAGCAGCTTGGTATACCAGGGTGTATACAATGAGCAGTTCTTC. It is translated as CASSLVYQGVYNEQFF. The variable domain in full, completed from reference TRBV5-6 and TRBJ2-1, reads DAGVTQSPTHLIKTRGQQVTLRCSPKSGHDTVSWYQQALGQGPQFIFQYYEEEERQRGNFPDRFSGHQFPNYSSELNVNALLLGDSALYLCASSLVYQGVYNEQFFGPGTRLTVL.